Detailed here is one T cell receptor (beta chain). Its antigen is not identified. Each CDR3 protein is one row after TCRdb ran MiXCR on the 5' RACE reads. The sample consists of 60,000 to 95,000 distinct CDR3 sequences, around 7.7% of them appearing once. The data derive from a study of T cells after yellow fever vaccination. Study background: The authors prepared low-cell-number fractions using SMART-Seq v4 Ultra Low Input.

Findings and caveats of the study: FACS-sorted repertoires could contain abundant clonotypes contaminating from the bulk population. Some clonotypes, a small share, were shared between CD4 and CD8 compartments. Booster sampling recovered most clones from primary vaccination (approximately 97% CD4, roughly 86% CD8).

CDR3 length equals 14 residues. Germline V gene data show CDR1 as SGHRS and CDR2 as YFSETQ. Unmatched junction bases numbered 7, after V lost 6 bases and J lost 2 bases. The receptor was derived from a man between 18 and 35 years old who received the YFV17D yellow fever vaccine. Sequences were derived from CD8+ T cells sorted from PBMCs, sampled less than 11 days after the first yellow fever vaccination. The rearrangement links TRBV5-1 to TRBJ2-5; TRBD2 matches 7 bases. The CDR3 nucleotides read TGCGCCAGCAACTTCGGGGGGTCACAAGAGACCCAGTACTTC. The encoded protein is CASNFGGSQETQYF.